This entry describes one T cell receptor beta chain. The data were obtained in a study of blood T cells in healthy people across ages. The use of a sample-barcoded 5' primer and a J-beta primer mix characterized a second PCR of roughly 6 to 12 cycles. Each CDR3 protein gets one entry after TCRdb re-called the 5' RACE reads with MiXCR. The profile covers about 1.4 million distinct CDR3 sequences, with approximately 59% appearing a single time and approximately 7% taken by the ten largest. The specimen was blood. The clonotype comes from a man younger than 35 in good health.

DNA for the CDR3: TGCGCCAGCAGCCAAGGTTTCTATGGCTACACCTTC. Protein product: CASSQGFYGYTF. The genes are TRBV4-1 and TRBJ1-2, with unresolved D. This CDR3 contains 12 residues. V lost 1 base to trimming and J lost 4 bases, with 4 bases between them. CDR1 and CDR2 from the germline V gene are MGHRA and YSYEKL.